This T cell receptor (beta chain) was identified during a study of early T cells in non-severe SARS-CoV-2 infection. Study information: With bulk RNA from unsorted whole blood as input, sequencing yielded unpaired chains.

As for this clonotype: Its target is not known.

The CDR3 extends over 18 amino acids. Germline CDR1 is SGHTS and CDR2 is YDEGEE. V lost 5 bases, J lost 1 base, and 23 bases lay in between. Study observations and caveats: VDJdb matching skewed toward anti-spike CD8 responses, missing private and CD4 specificities.

Unique molecular identifiers were added to individual cDNA molecules. In TCRdb, the 5' RACE reads were re-called with MiXCR into one record per CDR3 protein. The table records roughly 56,000 distinct CDR3 sequences, roughly 10% of them present only once. The chain links TRBV5-8 to TRBJ2-3, with D tentatively TRBD2 (7 bases). The source is an adult who was a healthcare worker with PCR-confirmed SARS-CoV-2 infection or an uninfected control (not recorded which). Sample: whole blood. In DNA, the CDR3 is TGTGCCAGCAGGAGGGGGTTGAGACGGGAGGCCGGCACAGATACGCAGTATTTT. Amino acid sequence: CASRRGLRREAGTDTQYF.